This T cell receptor (beta chain) was found in a study of radiation and T cells in renal cell carcinoma. Study context: Nephrectomy followed 15 Gy stereotactic body radiation by 4 weeks. Study-level findings and limits: Without pretreatment biopsies, baseline tumor clonotype presence was undetermined.

Clones were sequenced by immunoSEQ multiplex PCR, and TCRdb holds only the in-frame ones, with some missing. The repertoire has roughly 80,000 clones, about 86% of them found once; the top ten carry about 23%. Time point meaning: blood 2 weeks post-SBRT. This sample's treatment: 15 Gy SBRT to primary tumor, nephrectomy 4 weeks later. The patient's renal cell carcinoma had clear cell pathology. This CDR3 contains 15 residues. Germline values: CDR1 SGHVS, CDR2 FQNEAQ. Trimming cost V 5 bases and J 8 bases, with 20 bases left between them. Turning to this clone: What it binds is not known.

The chain combines TRBV7-8 with TRBJ2-3; D may match TRBD1 or TRBD2 (6 bases each). The sequencing here drew on blood, taken from a patient whose treatment included radiotherapy and nephrectomy. This TCR came from a woman between 45 and 65 years old with renal cell carcinoma. As DNA, the CDR3 is TGTGCCAGCAGCAGGGGGGAATCGCGGGATGGTACGCAGTATTTT. Translated: CASSRGESRDGTQYF.